The 7 T cell receptor beta chains listed next were all sequenced from one sample in a study of cytomegalovirus exposure and HLA in healthy donors. The PCR had 60 Vbeta and 13 Jbeta primers. Clones were read by immunoSEQ multiplex PCR, and TCRdb kept only the in-frame ones, dropping some. The repertoire includes approximately 110,000 clones, roughly 81% of them detected once, and about 1% sits in the top ten. Sequenced material: PBMCs. These receptors all stem from a woman aged 30 to 39 in good health and CMV-seronegative.

The CDR3 loop reads CSVEEAGGGNEQFF. CDR3 nucleotides: TGCAGCGTTGAAGAGGCGGGGGGGGGAAATGAGCAGTTCTTC. This sequence joins TRBV29-1 and TRBJ2-1, with 9 positions matching TRBD2. J gave up 7 bases and V 0 bases, and 4 bases lay outside the gene matches. The CDR3 has 14 amino acids. Germline values: CDR1 SQVTM, CDR2 ANQGSEA.

The rearrangement links TRBV11-3 to TRBJ1-3; D remains unclear. Trimming took 5 bases from V and 0 from J, leaving 8 bases between them. The CDR3 is made up of 14 amino acids. The germline V gene encodes CDR1 SGHNT and CDR2 YENEEA. CDR3: CASSPPFSGNTIYF. The CDR3, as DNA: TGTGCCAGCAGCCCCCCGTTCTCTGGAAACACCATATATTTT.

This CDR3 reads CASSLFGGGYEQYF. The CDR3 nucleotides are TGTGCCAGCAGCTTATTCGGGGGAGGCTACGAGCAGTACTTC. The chain is built from TRBV11-3 and TRBJ2-7, with D possibly matching TRBD2 (6 bases). The germline V gene has CDR1 SGHNT and CDR2 YENEEA. The CDR3 runs 14 residues. Trimming stripped 2 bases from V and 3 bases from J, with 11 bases between.

CDR3 loop: CASSQPLLGLAAGEQFF. The CDR3 DNA reads as TGCGCCAGCAGCCAACCCCTTCTAGGACTAGCCGCGGGTGAGCAGTTCTTC. V and J are TRBV4-1 and TRBJ2-1; 8 bases fit TRBD2. J was trimmed by 9 bases and V by 2 bases; bases with no gene match: 15. CDR3 length equals 17 residues. Germline-derived CDR1 and CDR2 are MGHRA and YSYEKL.

The chain joins TRBV21-1 to TRBJ1-5; the table's D call of TRBD1 was not tested on the DNA. TRBV21-1 represents a pseudogene. The CDR3 sequence is 18 residues long. CDR3 bases: TGTGCCAGCAGCCCAAGAGGTAGTGGGGACAGCGGCAATCAGCCCCAGCATTTT. Its protein product is CASSPRGSGDSGNQPQHF.

This rearrangement joins TRBV7-8 to TRBJ2-3; 13 nucleotides line up with TRBD2. Germline values: CDR1 SGHVS, CDR2 FQNEAQ. The CDR3 loop spans 19 amino acids. V was pared by 3 bases and J by 2 bases, with 11 bases of the junction left unmatched. As DNA, the CDR3 is TGTGCCAGCAGCTTTCGACTAGCGGGAGGCCCACCACCCACAGATACGCAGTATTTT. Translation: CASSFRLAGGPPPTDTQYF. The full variable domain, completed using reference TRBV7-8 and TRBJ2-3, is GAGVSQSPRYKVAKRGQDVALRCDPISGHVSLFWYQQALGQGPEFLTYFQNEAQLDKSGLPSDRFFAERPEGSVSTLKIQRTQQEDSAVYLCASSFRLAGGPPPTDTQYFGPGTRLTVL.

The V gene is TRBV30, the J gene TRBJ2-1; 9 nucleotides line up with TRBD1. Germline CDR1 GTSNPN, CDR2 SVGIG (reference sequence). This CDR3 has 12 amino acids. J gave up 4 bases and V 6 bases, and 1 base lay outside the gene matches. The CDR3 loop reads CACGQGYNEQFF. The DNA for the CDR3 is TGTGCCTGCGGACAGGGGTACAATGAGCAGTTCTTC. Using reference TRBV30 and TRBJ2-1 for the parts outside the CDR3, the full variable domain is SQTIHQWPATLVQPVGSPLSLECTVEGTSNPNLYWYRQAAGRGLQLLFYSVGIGQISSEVPQNLSASRPQDRQFILSSKKLLLSDSGFYLCACGQGYNEQFFGPGTRLTVL.